This TCR beta chain was observed in a study of blood T cells in healthy people across ages. This clonotype appeared once. The antigen is not known. At one boundary the junction diverges from the germline segment, which might be a read error. The CDR3 has 14 residues. Germline CDR1 and CDR2: MNHEY and SVGAGI. Study-wide findings and caveats: A roughly linear fall in TCR beta diversity per million T cells was seen with increasing age. Investigators treated diversity estimates from one million T cells as underestimates. Unsorted PBMCs blocked a conclusive comparison of naive and antigen-experienced cells.

Each individual donor underwent a draw of 8.5 to 10 milliliters of peripheral blood. A second PCR, run for roughly 7 to 11 cycles, used a sample-barcoded 5' primer plus a J-beta primer mix. TCRdb re-called the 5' RACE reads with MiXCR, one entry per CDR3 protein. The sample has about 1.1 million distinct CDR3 sequences, around two fifths seen once. The chain employs TRBV6-5 and TRBJ2-5; D perhaps matches TRBD1 (6 bases). The better agreement between TRBJ2-7 and the DNA end casts doubt on the J call. The source of this sequence is a man aged 18 to 35 in good health. The sequenced material came from blood. The CDR3 is CAGSYRTGQVEQYF. The CDR3 region has the DNA TGTGCCGGCAGTTACCGAACAGGGCAGGTCGAGCAGTACTTC.